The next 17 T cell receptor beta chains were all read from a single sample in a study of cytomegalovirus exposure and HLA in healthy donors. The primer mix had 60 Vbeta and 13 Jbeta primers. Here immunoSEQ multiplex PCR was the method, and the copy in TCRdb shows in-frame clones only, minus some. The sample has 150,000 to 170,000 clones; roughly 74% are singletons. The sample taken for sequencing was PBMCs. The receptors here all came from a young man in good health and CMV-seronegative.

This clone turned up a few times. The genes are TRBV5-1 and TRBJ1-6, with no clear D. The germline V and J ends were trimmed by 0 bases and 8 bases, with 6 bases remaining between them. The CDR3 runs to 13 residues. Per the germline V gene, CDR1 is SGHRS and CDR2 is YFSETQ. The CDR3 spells CASSLGPDSPLHF. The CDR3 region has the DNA TGCGCCAGCAGCTTGGGCCCGGATTCACCCCTCCACTTT.

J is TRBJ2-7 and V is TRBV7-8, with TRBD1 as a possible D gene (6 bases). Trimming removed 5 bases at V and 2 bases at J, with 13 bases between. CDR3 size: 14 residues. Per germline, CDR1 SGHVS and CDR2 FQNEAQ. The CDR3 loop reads CASSPRGGPYEQYV. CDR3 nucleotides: TGTGCCAGCAGCCCCCGTGGGGGCCCCTACGAGCAGTACGTC.

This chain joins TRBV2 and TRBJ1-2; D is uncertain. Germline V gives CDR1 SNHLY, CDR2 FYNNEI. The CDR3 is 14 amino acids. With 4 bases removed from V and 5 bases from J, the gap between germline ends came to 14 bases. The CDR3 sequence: CASSGVGVLYGYTF. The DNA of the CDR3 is TGTGCCAGCAGTGGGGTCGGGGTCTTATATGGCTACACCTTC.

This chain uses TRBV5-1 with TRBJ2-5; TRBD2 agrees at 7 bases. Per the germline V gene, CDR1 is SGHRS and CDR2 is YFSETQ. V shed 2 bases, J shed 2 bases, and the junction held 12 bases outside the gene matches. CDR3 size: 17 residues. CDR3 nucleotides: TGCGCCAGCAGCTTAGGGACTACTCCCGGGCGGCAAGAGACCCAGTACTTC. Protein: CASSLGTTPGRQETQYF.

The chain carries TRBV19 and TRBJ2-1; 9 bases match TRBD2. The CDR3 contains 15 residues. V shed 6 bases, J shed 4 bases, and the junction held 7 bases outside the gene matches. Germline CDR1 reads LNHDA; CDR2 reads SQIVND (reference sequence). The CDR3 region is CASRVWSGGYNEQFF. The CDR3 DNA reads TGTGCCAGTAGAGTCTGGAGCGGGGGGTACAATGAGCAGTTCTTC.

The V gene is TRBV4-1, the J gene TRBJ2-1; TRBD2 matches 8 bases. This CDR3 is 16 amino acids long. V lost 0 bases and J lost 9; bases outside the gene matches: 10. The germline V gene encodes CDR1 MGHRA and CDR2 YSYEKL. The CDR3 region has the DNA TGCGCCAGCAGCCAAGATGGGGCGGGGGGTGGTTTTGAGCAGTTCTTC. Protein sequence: CASSQDGAGGGFEQFF.

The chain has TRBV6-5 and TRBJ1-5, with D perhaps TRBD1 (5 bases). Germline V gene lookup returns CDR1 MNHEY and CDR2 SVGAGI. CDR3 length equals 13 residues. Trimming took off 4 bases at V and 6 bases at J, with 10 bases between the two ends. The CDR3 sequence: CASSWRGGQPQHF. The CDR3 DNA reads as TGTGCCAGCAGTTGGAGGGGTGGTCAGCCCCAGCATTTT.

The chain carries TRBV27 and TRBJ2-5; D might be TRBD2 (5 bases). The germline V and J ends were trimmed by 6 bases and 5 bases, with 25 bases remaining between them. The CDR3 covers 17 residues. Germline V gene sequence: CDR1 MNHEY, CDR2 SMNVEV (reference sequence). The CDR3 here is CASSPRTRAPQRETQYF. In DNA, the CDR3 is TGTGCCAGCAGCCCAAGAACCCGGGCCCCTCAGCGGGAGACCCAGTACTTC.

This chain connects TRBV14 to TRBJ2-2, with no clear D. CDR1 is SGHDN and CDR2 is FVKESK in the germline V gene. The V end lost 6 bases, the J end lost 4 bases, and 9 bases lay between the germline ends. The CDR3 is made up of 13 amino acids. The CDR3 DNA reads TGTGCCAGCAGTCGGTTCGGCACCGGGGAGCTGTTTTTT. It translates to CASSRFGTGELFF.

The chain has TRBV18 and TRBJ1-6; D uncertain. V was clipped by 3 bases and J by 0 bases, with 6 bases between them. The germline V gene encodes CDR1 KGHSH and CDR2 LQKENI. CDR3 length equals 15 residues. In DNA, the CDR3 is TGTGCCAGCTCACCGGAGAGCTCCTATAATTCACCCCTCCACTTT. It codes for CASSPESSYNSPLHF.

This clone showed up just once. CDR3 loop: CASSRTASGGATDTQYF. CDR3 nucleotides: TGTGCCAGCAGCCGCACGGCTAGCGGGGGGGCGACAGATACGCAGTATTTT. This chain uses TRBV7-8 with TRBJ2-3; TRBD2 matches at 12 bases. This CDR3 has 17 residues. CDR1 and CDR2 (germline): SGHVS, FQNEAQ. The trim removed 5 bases at V and 3 bases at J, leaving 9 bases unmatched.

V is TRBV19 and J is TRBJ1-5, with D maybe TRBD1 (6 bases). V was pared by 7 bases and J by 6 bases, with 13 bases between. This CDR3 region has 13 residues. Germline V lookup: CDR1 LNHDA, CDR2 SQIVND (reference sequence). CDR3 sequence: CASTVGQLQPQHF. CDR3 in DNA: TGTGCCAGTACCGTCGGACAGCTTCAGCCCCAGCATTTT.

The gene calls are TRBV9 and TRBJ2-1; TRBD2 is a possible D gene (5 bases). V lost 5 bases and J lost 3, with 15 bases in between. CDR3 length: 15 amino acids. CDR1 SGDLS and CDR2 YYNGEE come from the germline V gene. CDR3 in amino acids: CASSIAVGDYNEQFF. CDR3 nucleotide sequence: TGTGCCAGCAGTATAGCCGTCGGGGACTACAATGAGCAGTTCTTC.

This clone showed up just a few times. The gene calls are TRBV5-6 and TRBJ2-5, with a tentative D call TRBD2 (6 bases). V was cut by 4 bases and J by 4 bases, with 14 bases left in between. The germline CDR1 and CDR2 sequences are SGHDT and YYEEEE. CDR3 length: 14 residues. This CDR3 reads CASSRPSAGETQYF. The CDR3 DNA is TGTGCCAGCAGCCGTCCTAGCGCCGGAGAGACCCAGTACTTC.

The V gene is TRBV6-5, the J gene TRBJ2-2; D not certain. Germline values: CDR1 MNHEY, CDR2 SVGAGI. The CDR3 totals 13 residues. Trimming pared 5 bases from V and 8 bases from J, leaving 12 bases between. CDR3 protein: CASSPTLLGELFF. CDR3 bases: TGTGCCAGCAGTCCTACTCTTCTTGGGGAGCTGTTTTTT.

As DNA, the CDR3 is TGTGCCAGCTCACCATACGCGGTCGGGATCCCTGAAGCTTTCTTT. Protein: CASSPYAVGIPEAFF. The chain carries TRBV18 and TRBJ1-1; no firm D call. Trimming left V 2 bases short and J 6 bases short, with 16 bases between. This CDR3 is 15 amino acids long. Germline assignment: CDR1 KGHSH and CDR2 LQKENI.

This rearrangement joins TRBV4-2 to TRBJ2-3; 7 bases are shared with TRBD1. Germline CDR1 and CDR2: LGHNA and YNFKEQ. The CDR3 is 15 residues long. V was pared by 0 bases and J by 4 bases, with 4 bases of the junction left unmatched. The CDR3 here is CASSQETGIPDTQYF. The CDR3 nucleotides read TGTGCCAGCAGCCAAGAGACAGGGATCCCAGATACGCAGTATTTT.